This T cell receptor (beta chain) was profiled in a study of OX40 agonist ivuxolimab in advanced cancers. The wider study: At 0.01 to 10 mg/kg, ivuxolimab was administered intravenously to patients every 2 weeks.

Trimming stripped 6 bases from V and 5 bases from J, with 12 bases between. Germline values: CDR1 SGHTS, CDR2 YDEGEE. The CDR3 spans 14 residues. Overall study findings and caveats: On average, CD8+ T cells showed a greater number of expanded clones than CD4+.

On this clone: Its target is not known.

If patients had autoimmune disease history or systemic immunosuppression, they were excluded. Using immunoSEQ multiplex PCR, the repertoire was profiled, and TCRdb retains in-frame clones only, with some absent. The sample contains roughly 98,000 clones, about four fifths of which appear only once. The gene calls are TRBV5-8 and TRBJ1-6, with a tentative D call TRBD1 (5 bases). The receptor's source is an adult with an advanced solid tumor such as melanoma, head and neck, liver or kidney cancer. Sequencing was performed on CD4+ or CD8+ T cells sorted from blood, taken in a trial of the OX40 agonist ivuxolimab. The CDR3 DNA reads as TGTGCCAGCAAAGGGACTGGACATAATTCACCCCTCCACTTT. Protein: CASKGTGHNSPLHF. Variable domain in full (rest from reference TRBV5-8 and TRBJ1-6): EAGVTQSPTHLIKTRGQQATLRCSPISGHTSVYWYQQALGLGLQFLLWYDEGEERNRGNFPPRFSGRQFPNYSSELNVNALELEDSALYLCASKGTGHNSPLHFGNGTRLTVT.